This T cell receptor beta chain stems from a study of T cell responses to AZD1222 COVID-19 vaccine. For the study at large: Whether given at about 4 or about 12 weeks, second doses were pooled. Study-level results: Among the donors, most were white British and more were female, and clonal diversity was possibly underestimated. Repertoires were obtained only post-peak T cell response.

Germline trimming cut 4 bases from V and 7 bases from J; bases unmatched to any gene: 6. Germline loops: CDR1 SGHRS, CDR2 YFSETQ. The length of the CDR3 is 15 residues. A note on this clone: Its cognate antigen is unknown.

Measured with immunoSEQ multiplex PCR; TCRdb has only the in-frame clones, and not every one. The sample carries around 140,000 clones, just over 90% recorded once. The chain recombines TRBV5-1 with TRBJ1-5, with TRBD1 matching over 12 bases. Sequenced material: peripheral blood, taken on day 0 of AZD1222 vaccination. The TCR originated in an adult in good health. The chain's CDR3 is CASSHGTGGGQPQHF. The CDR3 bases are TGCGCCAGCAGCCACGGGACAGGGGGCGGCCAGCCCCAGCATTTT. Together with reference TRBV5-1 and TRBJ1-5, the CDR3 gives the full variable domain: KAGVTQTPRYLIKTRGQQVTLSCSPISGHRSVSWYQQTPGQGLQFLFEYFSETQRNKGNFPGRFSGRQFSNSRSEMNVSTLELGDSALYLCASSHGTGGGQPQHFGDGTRLSIL.